This T cell receptor (beta chain) was recorded in a study of tumor and adjacent non-tumor tissue in lung cancer. Looking at the study overall: About 4.17 million productive TCRbeta reads were obtained per sample on average.

Study-wide points: Tumor tissue had significantly higher TCR diversity than normal lung. Higher tumor TCR diversity was associated with shorter survival.

RNA was extracted from bulk tissue without any cell sorting. The library came from three nested PCR rounds adapted from ARM-PCR protocols. TCRdb re-called the multiplex PCR reads with MiXCR, one entry per CDR3 protein. Of 200,000 to 250,000 distinct CDR3 sequences listed, 71% were seen once; the top ten hold about 23%. This clonotype was seen once. Antigen unknown. The J segment lost 0 bases and the V segment lost 7 bases, leaving 22 bases of the junction unmatched. Germline assignment: CDR1 DFQATT and CDR2 SNEGSKA (reference sequence). The CDR3 consists of 20 residues. The receptor was derived from a man aged 55 to 70 with non-small cell lung cancer. The sample taken for sequencing was lung tumor tissue. V and J are TRBV20-1 and TRBJ1-5, with 9 bases aligning to TRBD1. CDR3 amino acids: CSDVPPVGQGPTYSNQPQHF. The CDR3 nucleotides read TGCAGTGATGTTCCCCCGGTGGGACAGGGCCCAACTTATAGCAATCAGCCCCAGCATTTT.